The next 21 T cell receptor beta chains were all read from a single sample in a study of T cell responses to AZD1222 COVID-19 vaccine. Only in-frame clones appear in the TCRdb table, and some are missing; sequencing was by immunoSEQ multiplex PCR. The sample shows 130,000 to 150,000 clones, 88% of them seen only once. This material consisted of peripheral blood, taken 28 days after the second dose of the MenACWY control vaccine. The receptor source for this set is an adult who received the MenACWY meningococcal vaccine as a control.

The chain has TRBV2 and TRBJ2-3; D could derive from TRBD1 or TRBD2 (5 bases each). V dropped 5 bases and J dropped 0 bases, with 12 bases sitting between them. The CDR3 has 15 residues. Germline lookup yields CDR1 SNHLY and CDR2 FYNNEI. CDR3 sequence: CASSPNGDSTDTQYF. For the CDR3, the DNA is TGTGCCAGCAGTCCGAATGGGGACAGCACAGATACGCAGTATTTT.

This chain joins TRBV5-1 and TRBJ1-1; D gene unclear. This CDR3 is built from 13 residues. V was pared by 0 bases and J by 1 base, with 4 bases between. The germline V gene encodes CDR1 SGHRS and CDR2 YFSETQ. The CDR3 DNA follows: TGCGCCAGCAGCTTGGTTTCGAACACTGAAGCTTTCTTT. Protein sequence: CASSLVSNTEAFF. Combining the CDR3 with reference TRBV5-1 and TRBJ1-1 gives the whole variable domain KAGVTQTPRYLIKTRGQQVTLSCSPISGHRSVSWYQQTPGQGLQFLFEYFSETQRNKGNFPGRFSGRQFSNSRSEMNVSTLELGDSALYLCASSLVSNTEAFFGQGTRLTVV.

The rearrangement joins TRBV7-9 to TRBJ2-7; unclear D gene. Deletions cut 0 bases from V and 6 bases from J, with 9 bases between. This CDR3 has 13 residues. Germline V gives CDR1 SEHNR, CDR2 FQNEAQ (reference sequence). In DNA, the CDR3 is TGTGCCAGCAGCTTAGCTCAACACTCCGAGCAGTACTTC. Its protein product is CASSLAQHSEQYF.

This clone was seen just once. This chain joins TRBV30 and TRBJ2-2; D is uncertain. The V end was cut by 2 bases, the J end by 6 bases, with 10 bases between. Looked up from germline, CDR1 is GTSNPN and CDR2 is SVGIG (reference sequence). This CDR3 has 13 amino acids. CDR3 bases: TGTGCCTGGAGTCTGAATTGGGCCGGGGAGCTGTTTTTT. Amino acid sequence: CAWSLNWAGELFF.

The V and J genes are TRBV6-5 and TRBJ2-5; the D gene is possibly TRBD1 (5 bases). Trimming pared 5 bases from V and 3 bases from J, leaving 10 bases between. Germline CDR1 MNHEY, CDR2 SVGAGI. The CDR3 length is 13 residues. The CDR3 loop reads CASSRQSEETQYF. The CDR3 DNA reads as TGTGCCAGCAGTCGACAGAGTGAAGAGACCCAGTACTTC.

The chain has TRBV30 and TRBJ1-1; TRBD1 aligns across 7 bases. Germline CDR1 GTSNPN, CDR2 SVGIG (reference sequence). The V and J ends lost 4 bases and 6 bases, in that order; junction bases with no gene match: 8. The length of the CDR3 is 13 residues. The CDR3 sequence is CAWKQGGEPEAFF. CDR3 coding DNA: TGTGCCTGGAAGCAGGGGGGGGAACCTGAAGCTTTCTTT. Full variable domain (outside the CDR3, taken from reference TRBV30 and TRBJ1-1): SQTIHQWPATLVQPVGSPLSLECTVEGTSNPNLYWYRQAAGRGLQLLFYSVGIGQISSEVPQNLSASRPQDRQFILSSKKLLLSDSGFYLCAWKQGGEPEAFFGQGTRLTVV.

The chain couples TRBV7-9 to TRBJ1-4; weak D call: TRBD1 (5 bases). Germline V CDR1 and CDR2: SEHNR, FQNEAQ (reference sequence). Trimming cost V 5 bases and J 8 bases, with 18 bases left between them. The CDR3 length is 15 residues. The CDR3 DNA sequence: TGTGCCAGCAGCCCATTGGGCCAGGGTGAAGAAAAACTGTTTTTT. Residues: CASSPLGQGEEKLFF.

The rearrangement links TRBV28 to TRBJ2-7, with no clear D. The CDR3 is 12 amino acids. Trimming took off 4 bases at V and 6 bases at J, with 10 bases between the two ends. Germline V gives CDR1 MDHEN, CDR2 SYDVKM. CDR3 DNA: TGTGCCAGCAGTTCCCCTTTGGTCGAGCAGTACTTC. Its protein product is CASSSPLVEQYF.

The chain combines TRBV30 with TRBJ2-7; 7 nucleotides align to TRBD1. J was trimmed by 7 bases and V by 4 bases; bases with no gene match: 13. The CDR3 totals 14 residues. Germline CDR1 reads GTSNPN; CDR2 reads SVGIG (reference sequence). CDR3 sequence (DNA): TGTGCCTGGAATCAAGGACCGACAGGGCAAGAGCAGTACTTC. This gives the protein CAWNQGPTGQEQYF. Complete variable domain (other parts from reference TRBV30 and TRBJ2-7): SQTIHQWPATLVQPVGSPLSLECTVEGTSNPNLYWYRQAAGRGLQLLFYSVGIGQISSEVPQNLSASRPQDRQFILSSKKLLLSDSGFYLCAWNQGPTGQEQYFGPGTRLTVT.

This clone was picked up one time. The CDR3 DNA is TGCGCCAGCAGCCTCTGGGGGGACAGGGATTTTAATGCTGGAAACACCATATATTTT. Translation: CASSLWGDRDFNAGNTIYF. This rearrangement joins TRBV5-1 to TRBJ1-3; 9 bases agree with TRBD1. The J segment lost 2 bases and the V segment lost 4 bases, leaving 16 bases of the junction unmatched. The length of the CDR3 is 19 residues. The germline V gene encodes CDR1 SGHRS and CDR2 YFSETQ.

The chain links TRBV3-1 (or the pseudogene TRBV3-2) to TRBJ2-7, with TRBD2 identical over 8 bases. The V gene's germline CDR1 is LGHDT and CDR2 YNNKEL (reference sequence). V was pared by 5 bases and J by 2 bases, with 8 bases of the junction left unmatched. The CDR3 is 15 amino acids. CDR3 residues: CASSFRGAGAYEQYF. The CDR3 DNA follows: TGTGCCAGCAGCTTTCGGGGAGCGGGGGCCTACGAGCAGTACTTC.

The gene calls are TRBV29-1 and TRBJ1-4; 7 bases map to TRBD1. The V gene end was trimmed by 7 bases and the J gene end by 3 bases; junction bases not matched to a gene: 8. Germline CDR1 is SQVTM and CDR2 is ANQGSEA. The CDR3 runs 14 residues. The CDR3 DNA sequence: TGCAGCGGGGGGGACAGCCTATCTAATGAAAAACTGTTTTTT. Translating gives CSGGDSLSNEKLFF. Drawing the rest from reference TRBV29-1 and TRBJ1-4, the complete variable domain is SAVISQKPSRDICQRGTSLTIQCQVDSQVTMMFWYRQQPGQSLTLIATANQGSEATYESGFVIDKFPISRPNLTFSTLTVSNMSPEDSSIYLCSGGDSLSNEKLFFGSGTQLSVL.

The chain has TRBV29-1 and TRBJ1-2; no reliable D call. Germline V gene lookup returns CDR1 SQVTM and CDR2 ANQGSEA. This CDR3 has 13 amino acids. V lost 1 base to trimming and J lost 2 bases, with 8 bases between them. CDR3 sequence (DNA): TGCAGCGTTGAAGTACGGATGAACTATGGCTACACCTTC. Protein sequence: CSVEVRMNYGYTF.

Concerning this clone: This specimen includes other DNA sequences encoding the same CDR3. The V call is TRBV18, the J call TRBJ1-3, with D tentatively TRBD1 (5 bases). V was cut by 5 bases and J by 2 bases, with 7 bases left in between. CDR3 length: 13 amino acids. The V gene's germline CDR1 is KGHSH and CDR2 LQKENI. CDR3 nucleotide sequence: TGTGCCAGCTCAGCAGGGACTGGAAACACCATATATTTT. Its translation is CASSAGTGNTIYF.

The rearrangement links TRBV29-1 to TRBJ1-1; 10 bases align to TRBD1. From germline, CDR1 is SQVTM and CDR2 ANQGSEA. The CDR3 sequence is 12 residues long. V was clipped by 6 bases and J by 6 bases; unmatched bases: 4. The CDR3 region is CSVEGQGSEAFF. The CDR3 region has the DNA TGCAGCGTCGAGGGACAGGGGTCTGAAGCTTTCTTT. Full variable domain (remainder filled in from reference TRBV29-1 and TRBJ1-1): SAVISQKPSRDICQRGTSLTIQCQVDSQVTMMFWYRQQPGQSLTLIATANQGSEATYESGFVIDKFPISRPNLTFSTLTVSNMSPEDSSIYLCSVEGQGSEAFFGQGTRLTVV.

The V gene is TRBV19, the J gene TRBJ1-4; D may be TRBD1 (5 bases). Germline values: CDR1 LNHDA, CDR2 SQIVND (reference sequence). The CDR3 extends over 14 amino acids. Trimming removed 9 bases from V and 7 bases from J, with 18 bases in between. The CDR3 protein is CASHPGGVSEKLFF. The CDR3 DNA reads TGTGCCAGCCACCCTGGGGGGGTGAGTGAAAAACTGTTTTTT. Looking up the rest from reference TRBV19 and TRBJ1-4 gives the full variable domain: DGGITQSPKYLFRKEGQNVTLSCEQNLNHDAMYWYRQDPGQGLRLIYYSQIVNDFQKGDIAEGYSVSREKKESFPLTVTSAQKNPTAFYLCASHPGGVSEKLFFGSGTQLSVL.

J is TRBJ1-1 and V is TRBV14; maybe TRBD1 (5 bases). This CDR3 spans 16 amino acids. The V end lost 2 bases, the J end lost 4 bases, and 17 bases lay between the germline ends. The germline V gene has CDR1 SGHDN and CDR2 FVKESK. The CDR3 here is CASSQRLGPGGTEAFF. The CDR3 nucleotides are TGTGCCAGCAGCCAACGCTTAGGGCCGGGGGGCACTGAAGCTTTCTTT.

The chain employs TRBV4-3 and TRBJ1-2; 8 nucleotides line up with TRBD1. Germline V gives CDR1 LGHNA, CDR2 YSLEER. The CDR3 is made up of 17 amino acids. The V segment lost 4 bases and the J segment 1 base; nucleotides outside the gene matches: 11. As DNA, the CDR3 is TGCGCCAGCAGCCTCCTGCGGACAGGGAACCTTAACTATGGCTACACCTTC. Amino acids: CASSLLRTGNLNYGYTF.

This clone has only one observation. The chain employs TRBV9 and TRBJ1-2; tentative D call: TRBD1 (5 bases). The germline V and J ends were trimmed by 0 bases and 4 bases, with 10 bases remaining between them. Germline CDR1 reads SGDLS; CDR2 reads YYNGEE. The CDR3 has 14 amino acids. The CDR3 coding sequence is TGTGCCAGCAGCGTAGAGGAGGGACGCTATGGCTACACCTTC. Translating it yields CASSVEEGRYGYTF.

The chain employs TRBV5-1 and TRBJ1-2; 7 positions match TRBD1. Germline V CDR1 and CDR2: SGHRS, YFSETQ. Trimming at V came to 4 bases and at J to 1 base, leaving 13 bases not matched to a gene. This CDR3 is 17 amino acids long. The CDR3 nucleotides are TGCGCCAGCAGCCCCCGGGGGAACAGGGGAGGTAACTATGGCTACACCTTC. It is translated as CASSPRGNRGGNYGYTF.

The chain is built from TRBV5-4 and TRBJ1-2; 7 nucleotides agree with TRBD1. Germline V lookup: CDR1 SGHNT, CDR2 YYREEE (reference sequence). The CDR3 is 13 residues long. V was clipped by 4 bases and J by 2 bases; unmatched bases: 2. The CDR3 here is CASSPGQNYGYTF. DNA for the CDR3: TGTGCCAGCAGCCCGGGACAGAACTATGGCTACACCTTC.